Listed below are T cell receptor beta chains from one sample, sequenced in a study of cytomegalovirus exposure and HLA in healthy donors. Data came from immunoSEQ multiplex PCR; TCRdb stores just in-frame clones and leaves some out. The table records 100,000 to 150,000 clones, around 78% of them present only once. Sequencing was carried out using PBMCs. These TCRs come from a man in his fifties or sixties in good health and CMV-seropositive. The CDR3 runs from the conserved cysteine through the conserved F or W. Fields, in order: J gene, clone size, D gene, V gene, CDR3 protein, CDR3 DNA. A D gene is named only where the DNA matches it firmly. A row's size may be missing; if present it is once, few, many or a size class.

j_gene: TRBJ1-1; abundance: NA; d_gene: TRBD1; v_gene: TRBV19; CDR3aa: CASSNREQGKGTEAFF; CDR3nt: TGTGCCAGTAGTAACCGGGAACAGGGGAAGGGCACTGAAGCTTTCTTT
j_gene: TRBJ2-7; abundance: few; d_gene: NA; v_gene: TRBV10-1; CDR3aa: CASSESSVTNEQYF; CDR3nt: TGCGCCAGCAGTGAGTCTTCAGTAACCAACGAGCAGTACTTC
j_gene: TRBJ2-2; abundance: NA; d_gene: TRBD2; v_gene: TRBV9; CDR3aa: CASSRRTSPGELFF; CDR3nt: TGTGCCAGCAGCAGACGGACTAGCCCCGGGGAGCTGTTTTTT
j_gene: TRBJ1-4; abundance: once; d_gene: NA; v_gene: TRBV27; CDR3aa: CATQSNEKLFF; CDR3nt: TGTGCCACCCAGTCTAATGAAAAACTGTTTTTT
j_gene: TRBJ2-7; abundance: NA; d_gene: NA; v_gene: TRBV7-3; CDR3aa: CASSLLEGGSYEQYF; CDR3nt: TGTGCCAGCAGCTTATTGGAGGGGGGGTCCTACGAGCAGTACTTC
j_gene: TRBJ1-5; abundance: few; d_gene: NA; v_gene: TRBV5-6; CDR3aa: CASSSSPLMPQHF; CDR3nt: TGTGCCAGCAGCTCTAGTCCCCTGATGCCCCAGCATTTT
j_gene: TRBJ2-1; abundance: NA; d_gene: NA; v_gene: TRBV28; CDR3aa: CASSFNRYNEQFF; CDR3nt: TGTGCCAGCAGTTTTAACAGATACAATGAGCAGTTCTTC
j_gene: TRBJ2-5; abundance: NA; d_gene: NA; v_gene: TRBV12-5; CDR3aa: CASGPGTNQETQYF; CDR3nt: TGTGCTAGTGGTCCCGGGACAAACCAAGAGACCCAGTACTTC
j_gene: TRBJ1-1; abundance: NA; d_gene: NA; v_gene: TRBV20-1; CDR3aa: CSASGSTEAFF; CDR3nt: TGCAGTGCTAGTGGGAGCACTGAAGCTTTCTTT
j_gene: TRBJ1-4; abundance: NA; d_gene: TRBD1; v_gene: TRBV7-9; CDR3aa: CASSEGASNEKLFF; CDR3nt: TGTGCCAGCAGCGAGGGGGCCTCTAATGAAAAACTGTTTTTT
j_gene: TRBJ1-2; abundance: NA; d_gene: NA; v_gene: TRBV5-8; CDR3aa: CASSFETGIYGYTF; CDR3nt: TGTGCCAGCAGTTTTGAGACAGGCATCTATGGCTACACCTTC
j_gene: TRBJ1-2; abundance: few; d_gene: TRBD1; v_gene: TRBV10-2; CDR3aa: CASGTGEYDYGYTF; CDR3nt: TGCGCCAGCGGTACAGGGGAATACGACTATGGCTACACCTTC
j_gene: TRBJ1-2; abundance: NA; d_gene: TRBD1; v_gene: TRBV7-9; CDR3aa: CASRPSYRTGMGDGYTF; CDR3nt: TGTGCCAGCAGGCCTTCTTACAGGACAGGCATGGGTGATGGCTACACCTTC
j_gene: TRBJ2-5; abundance: NA; d_gene: TRBD2; v_gene: TRBV29-1; CDR3aa: CSVQSGRGVQETQYF; CDR3nt: TGCAGCGTTCAATCCGGGCGGGGGGTTCAAGAGACCCAGTACTTC
j_gene: TRBJ1-4; abundance: NA; d_gene: NA; v_gene: TRBV6-5; CDR3aa: CASSYSVRSGLEKLFF; CDR3nt: TGTGCCAGCAGTTACTCAGTGAGGTCTGGCCTTGAAAAACTGTTTTTT
j_gene: TRBJ2-7; abundance: NA; d_gene: NA; v_gene: TRBV2; CDR3aa: CASSTDRSEQYF; CDR3nt: TGTGCCAGCAGTACCGACAGGAGCGAGCAGTACTTC
j_gene: TRBJ1-1; abundance: NA; d_gene: TRBD1; v_gene: TRBV9; CDR3aa: CATGQGMNTEAFF; CDR3nt: TGTGCCACCGGACAGGGTATGAACACTGAAGCTTTCTTT
j_gene: TRBJ1-4; abundance: few; d_gene: NA; v_gene: TRBV5-6; CDR3aa: CASSFRVMDEKLFF; CDR3nt: TGTGCCAGCAGCTTCAGGGTCATGGATGAAAAACTGTTTTTT
j_gene: TRBJ2-1; abundance: NA; d_gene: NA; v_gene: TRBV2; CDR3aa: CASSPSRGYNEQFF; CDR3nt: TGTGCCAGCAGCCCCAGCCGGGGGTACAATGAGCAGTTCTTC
j_gene: TRBJ1-3; abundance: NA; d_gene: NA; v_gene: TRBV9; CDR3aa: CASSVGGAGNTIYF; CDR3nt: TGTGCCAGCAGCGTTGGCGGGGCTGGAAACACCATATATTTT
j_gene: TRBJ1-1; abundance: NA; d_gene: NA; v_gene: TRBV9; CDR3aa: CASSVPPGMNTEAFF; CDR3nt: TGTGCCAGCAGCGTACCCCCAGGTATGAACACTGAAGCTTTCTTT
j_gene: TRBJ2-3; abundance: once; d_gene: TRBD1; v_gene: TRBV29-1; CDR3aa: CSVEDRTRGLDTQYF; CDR3nt: TGCAGCGTTGAAGATAGGACGAGGGGGCTCGATACGCAGTATTTT
j_gene: TRBJ1-1; abundance: NA; d_gene: NA; v_gene: TRBV6-4; CDR3aa: CASSVDGGDEAFF; CDR3nt: TGTGCCAGCAGTGTAGACGGGGGTGATGAAGCTTTCTTT
j_gene: TRBJ1-1; abundance: NA; d_gene: NA; v_gene: TRBV9; CDR3aa: CASSVESRDTEAFF; CDR3nt: TGTGCCAGCAGCGTAGAAAGTCGGGACACTGAAGCTTTCTTT
j_gene: TRBJ1-4; abundance: NA; d_gene: NA; v_gene: TRBV13; CDR3aa: CASSQSETALGKLFF; CDR3nt: TGTGCCAGCAGCCAAAGTGAAACGGCCCTAGGAAAACTGTTTTTT
j_gene: TRBJ2-6; abundance: NA; d_gene: NA; v_gene: TRBV7-9; CDR3aa: CASTSRGTLYSGANVLTF; CDR3nt: TGTGCCAGCACCTCACGAGGGACTCTGTACTCTGGGGCCAACGTCCTGACTTTC
j_gene: TRBJ2-3; abundance: NA; d_gene: NA; v_gene: TRBV5-1; CDR3aa: CASSLDGSSTDTQYF; CDR3nt: TGCGCCAGCAGCTTGGACGGTTCTAGCACAGATACGCAGTATTTT
j_gene: TRBJ1-2; abundance: NA; d_gene: TRBD1; v_gene: TRBV5-1; CDR3aa: CASSPGSGTGEGGYTF; CDR3nt: TGCGCCAGCAGCCCTGGGAGCGGGACAGGGGAGGGCGGCTACACCTTC
j_gene: TRBJ1-4; abundance: few; d_gene: TRBD1; v_gene: TRBV19; CDR3aa: CASSKQGEKLFF; CDR3nt: TGTGCCAGTAGTAAACAGGGGGAAAAACTGTTTTTT
j_gene: TRBJ1-5; abundance: NA; d_gene: TRBD1; v_gene: TRBV2; CDR3aa: CASTRGTDNQPQHF; CDR3nt: TGTGCCAGCACTAGAGGGACAGACAATCAGCCCCAGCATTTT
j_gene: TRBJ2-5; abundance: NA; d_gene: NA; v_gene: TRBV11-2; CDR3aa: CASSPTRGETQYF; CDR3nt: TGTGCCAGCAGCCCCACCCGGGGAGAGACCCAGTACTTC
j_gene: TRBJ1-3; abundance: NA; d_gene: NA; v_gene: TRBV28; CDR3aa: CASSLQGTTGNTIYF; CDR3nt: TGTGCCAGCAGTTTACAGGGGACTACTGGAAACACCATATATTTT
j_gene: TRBJ2-5; abundance: NA; d_gene: TRBD2; v_gene: TRBV29-1; CDR3aa: CSVGVAGGQETQYF; CDR3nt: TGCAGCGTCGGCGTAGCGGGGGGCCAAGAGACCCAGTACTTC